This record covers a single TCR beta chain. The CDR3 totals 15 residues. Germline CDR1 is SGDLS and CDR2 is YYNGEE. Trimming left V 3 bases short and J 6 bases short, with 13 bases between. Negative isolation yielded CD8+ and CD4+ T cells; FACS enriched TEMRA cells. Reverse transcription of roughly 0.45 to 1 ug RNA used random hexamers. TCRdb reprocessed the immunoSEQ multiplex PCR reads with MiXCR, giving one entry per CDR3 protein. The sample lists under 150,000 distinct CDR3 sequences; approximately 94% were seen once. This entry comes from a study of CD8 T cells in Susac syndrome. The material sequenced was CD4+ T cells from PBMCs. This chain uses TRBV9 with TRBJ1-6, with D perhaps TRBD1 (5 bases). This sequence originates from a human donor with Susac syndrome. CDR3 nucleotides: TGTGCCAGCAGCGGCGGGACCGAACCTAATTCACCCCTCCACTTT. Translation: CASSGGTEPNSPLHF. Drawing the rest from reference TRBV9 and TRBJ1-6, the complete variable domain is DSGVTQTPKHLITATGQRVTLRCSPRSGDLSVYWYQQSLDQGLQFLIQYYNGEERAKGNILERFSAQQFPDLHSELNLSSLELGDSALYFCASSGGTEPNSPLHFGNGTRLTVT.